The 5 T cell receptor beta chains given below trace back to one sample, sequenced in a study of regulatory T cells in long-lasting Graves disease. Time point indicated: newly diagnosed GD, antithyroid drugs for less than 3 months. The TCR library was made from RNA that had been extracted from PBMCs in TRIzol. Arm-PCR of CDR3 regions with iRepertoire HTBI primers generated TCR beta libraries. Each CDR3 protein gets one entry after TCRdb re-called the multiplex PCR reads with MiXCR. Here the sample spans about 220,000 distinct CDR3 sequences, approximately 19% being singletons. The same sample was also studied in work on T cells in Graves' hyperthyroidism and ophthalmopathy.

The specimen was peripheral blood mononuclear cells (PBMCs), collected at new diagnosis, from a patient treated with antithyroid drugs. The receptors come from a woman in her 30s with Graves disease.

This clonotype appeared many times. The chain is built from TRBV9 and TRBJ2-7, with D perhaps TRBD2 (5 bases). V was trimmed by 3 bases and J by 2 bases, leaving 12 bases between them. The CDR3 has 14 residues. Germline CDR1 and CDR2: SGDLS and YYNGEE. The CDR3 spells CASSADVTTYEQYF. CDR3 nucleotides: TGTGCCAGCAGCGCGGACGTGACTACCTACGAGCAGTACTTC.

About this clonotype: A far larger clone is off by one base, so a read error is likely. This chain joins TRBV12-3 or TRBV12-4 and TRBJ2-3; perhaps TRBD2 as D (5 bases). The DNA matches TRBJ2-1 better at its end, which makes the J call doubtful. The CDR3 contains 13 residues. The chain's CDR3 is CASNPPGSYEQFF. The CDR3 DNA sequence: TGTGCCAGCAACCCCCCGGGGTCCTACGAGCAGTTCTTC.

A note on this clonotype: A read error may be the cause here, since a much bigger clone is one base away. The chain is built from TRBV7-9 and TRBJ2-3; a weak D match, TRBD1 (5 bases). V was pared by 1 base and J by 8 bases, with 16 bases between. There are 15 residues in the CDR3. The germline V gene encodes CDR1 SEHNR and CDR2 FQNEAQ (reference sequence). The CDR3 loop is CASSLDAGKSGTQYF. CDR3 in DNA: TGTGCCAGCAGCTTAGATGCAGGGAAGTCGGGTACGCAGTATTTT.

This clonotype was observed at least ten times. This chain connects TRBV18 to TRBJ2-3; D is undetermined. Per germline, CDR1 KGHSH and CDR2 LQKENI. CDR3 size: 14 residues. The germline V and J ends were trimmed by 0 bases and 2 bases, with 6 bases remaining between them. The CDR3 spells CASSPPYPTDTQYF. Here the CDR3 DNA reads TGTGCCAGCTCACCACCCTACCCCACAGATACGCAGTATTTT. The complete variable domain, with remaining parts taken from reference TRBV18 and TRBJ2-3, reads NAGVMQNPRHLVRRRGQEARLRCSPMKGHSHVYWYRQLPEEGLKFMVYLQKENIIDESGMPKERFSAEFPKEGPSILRIQQVVRGDSAAYFCASSPPYPTDTQYFGPGTRLTVL.

This clonotype was seen only a few times. CDR3 residues: CASSEDRRLSSYNEQFF. CDR3 nucleotide sequence: TGTGCCAGCAGTGAGGACCGACGATTGAGCTCCTACAATGAGCAGTTCTTC. The V gene is TRBV28, the J gene TRBJ2-1; D unclear. CDR1 is MDHEN and CDR2 is SYDVKM in the germline V gene. The CDR3 has 17 residues. Deletions cut 5 bases from V and 0 bases from J, with 17 bases between.